The 16 T cell receptor beta chains below were found in one sample sequenced in a study of blood T cells in healthy people across ages. The second PCR ran roughly 6 to 11 cycles with a sample-barcoded 5' primer and J-beta primers. Each CDR3 protein gets one entry after TCRdb re-called the 5' RACE reads with MiXCR. Among some 900,000 distinct CDR3 sequences, around 48% were seen once, and the ten largest hold under 15%. Sample: blood. These TCRs come from a man in his thirties or forties in good health.

The chain uses TRBV25-1 and TRBJ2-2; no clear D. V lost 3 bases, J lost 7 bases, and 15 bases lay in between. This CDR3 region has 15 residues. Per germline, CDR1 MGHDK and CDR2 SYGVNS. CDR3: CASSELSPLVGELFF. The CDR3 nucleotides are TGTGCCAGCAGTGAGCTTAGTCCGTTGGTCGGGGAGCTGTTTTTT.

This clonotype was found a few times. V and J are TRBV11-1 and TRBJ2-6; D is perhaps TRBD2 (7 bases). Trimming shortened V by 6 bases and J by 0 bases, and 12 bases separated the two germline ends. This CDR3 has 16 residues. CDR1 SGHAT and CDR2 FQDESV come from the germline V gene (reference sequence). CDR3 in amino acids: CASSVRGASGANVLTF. The CDR3 bases are TGTGCCAGCAGTGTACGGGGGGCCTCTGGGGCCAACGTCCTGACTTTC.

The chain employs TRBV7-2 and TRBJ1-5; maybe TRBD1 (5 bases). CDR3 length equals 15 residues. Germline assignment: CDR1 SGHTA and CDR2 FQGNSA. The V end was cut by 4 bases, the J end by 1 base, with 11 bases between. The CDR3 here is CASSSQGSSNQPQHF. CDR3 sequence (DNA): TGTGCCAGCAGCTCTCAGGGTTCCAGCAATCAGCCCCAGCATTTT.

The rearrangement uses TRBV6-2 or TRBV6-3 and TRBJ2-7; D is possibly TRBD1 (6 bases). The better agreement between TRBJ2-5 and the DNA end casts doubt on the J call. The CDR3 sequence is 16 residues long. Per germline, CDR1 MNHEY and CDR2 SVGEGT. CDR3 sequence: CANRLTRTAYQETQYF. The CDR3 DNA sequence: TGTGCCAACAGACTGACCCGGACAGCGTACCAAGAGACCCAGTACTTC.

Written as DNA, the CDR3 is TGTGCCAGCAGACAGGGCCTCGGCGAGCAGTACTTC. Translation: CASRQGLGEQYF. This sequence joins TRBV6-1 and TRBJ2-5, with D possibly being TRBD1 (6 bases). The last part of the DNA fits TRBJ2-7 better; the J call may be wrong. The CDR3 is 12 residues long. From germline, CDR1 is MNHNS and CDR2 SASEGT.

The rearrangement links TRBV29-1 to TRBJ1-2, with D hard to call. V lost 7 bases to trimming and J lost 6 bases, with 9 bases between them. The CDR3 covers 10 residues. The germline CDR1 and CDR2 sequences are SQVTM and ANQGSEA. Written as DNA, the CDR3 is TGCAGCGCTACTGAAGATGGCTACACCTTC. It encodes CSATEDGYTF.

The V and J genes are TRBV24-1 and TRBJ2-1, with unresolved D. Germline V gene sequence: CDR1 KGHDR, CDR2 SFDVKD. The length of the CDR3 is 12 residues. V was pared by 6 bases and J by 5 bases, with 7 bases between. CDR3 sequence (DNA): TGTGCCACCAGTTACGGCCACAATGAGCAGTTCTTC. Protein product: CATSYGHNEQFF.

The CDR3 nucleotides are TGTGCCTGGAGGACTGGGGGGGAGCAGTACTTC. This sequence encodes CAWRTGGEQYF. This chain uses TRBV30 with TRBJ2-7; a possible D gene is TRBD2 (6 bases). The CDR3 runs 11 residues. Germline V gene lookup returns CDR1 GTSNPN and CDR2 SVGIG (reference sequence). The ends were cut back, 3 bases at V and 7 bases at J, with 10 bases in the middle.

The rearrangement links TRBV4-3 to TRBJ2-6, with no clear D. V lost 0 bases and J 1 base, leaving 10 bases between the germline ends. This CDR3 is 17 amino acids long. CDR1 and CDR2 (germline): LGHNA, YSLEER. The CDR3 nucleotides read TGCGCCAGCAGCCAAGATGTTAGGGTTTCTGGGGCCAACGTCCTGACTTTC. This codes for CASSQDVRVSGANVLTF.

As DNA, the CDR3 is TGCGCCAGCACCAGTGGTGGCAAGCCCTACGAGCAGTACTTC. Translating it yields CASTSGGKPYEQYF. This chain joins TRBV5-1 and TRBJ2-7; no clear D. The CDR3 is 14 residues long. Trimming removed 6 bases at V and 2 bases at J, with 15 bases between. Germline CDR1 and CDR2: SGHRS and YFSETQ.

V gene TRBV5-1 combines with J gene TRBJ2-7, with D unclear. Germline lookup yields CDR1 SGHRS and CDR2 YFSETQ. V was cut by 0 bases and J by 7 bases, with 17 bases left in between. The CDR3 consists of 15 residues. The CDR3 protein is CASSLGGRPSREQYF. The CDR3 coding sequence is TGCGCCAGCAGCTTGGGGGGTCGTCCGTCTCGGGAGCAGTACTTC.

The chain couples TRBV10-3 to TRBJ2-3; D remains ambiguous. V dropped 2 bases and J dropped 5 bases, with 11 bases sitting between them. Per germline, CDR1 ENHRY and CDR2 SYGVKD. The CDR3 has 14 amino acids. CDR3 in amino acids: CAISEPGLQDTQYF. As DNA, the CDR3 is TGTGCCATCAGTGAGCCCGGGCTCCAAGATACGCAGTATTTT.

V and J are TRBV28 and TRBJ1-1, with D unclear. The germline V gene has CDR1 MDHEN and CDR2 SYDVKM. The CDR3 length is 14 residues. V lost 5 bases and J 4 bases, leaving 14 bases between the germline ends. The CDR3 loop is CASSPPQKGTEAFF. Written as DNA, the CDR3 is TGTGCCAGCAGTCCTCCACAGAAGGGCACTGAAGCTTTCTTT.

This chain uses TRBV7-9 with TRBJ2-5; perhaps TRBD1 as D (6 bases). Germline V gene lookup returns CDR1 SEHNR and CDR2 FQNEAQ (reference sequence). V lost 5 bases and J lost 1, with 14 bases in between. CDR3 length equals 15 residues. The CDR3 here is CASSRDQGFQETQYF. The CDR3 nucleotides read TGTGCCAGCAGCCGCGATCAGGGGTTCCAAGAGACCCAGTACTTC.

This clonotype has a count of ten or more. The chain is built from TRBV20-1 and TRBJ2-3, with no clear D. V was clipped by 3 bases and J by 3 bases, with 7 bases between them. The CDR3 has 12 residues. Germline V CDR1 and CDR2: DFQATT, SNEGSKA (reference sequence). This CDR3 is CSARPQTDTQYF. CDR3 DNA sequence: TGCAGTGCTAGGCCTCAGACAGATACGCAGTATTTT.

V and J are TRBV20-1 and TRBJ2-3; 7 bases map to TRBD1. This CDR3 contains 13 residues. Germline V gene sequence: CDR1 DFQATT, CDR2 SNEGSKA (reference sequence). The J segment lost 1 base and the V segment lost 3 bases, leaving 1 base of the junction unmatched. The CDR3: CSASGTGTDTQYF. The CDR3 nucleotides are TGCAGTGCTAGCGGGACAGGCACAGATACGCAGTATTTT.